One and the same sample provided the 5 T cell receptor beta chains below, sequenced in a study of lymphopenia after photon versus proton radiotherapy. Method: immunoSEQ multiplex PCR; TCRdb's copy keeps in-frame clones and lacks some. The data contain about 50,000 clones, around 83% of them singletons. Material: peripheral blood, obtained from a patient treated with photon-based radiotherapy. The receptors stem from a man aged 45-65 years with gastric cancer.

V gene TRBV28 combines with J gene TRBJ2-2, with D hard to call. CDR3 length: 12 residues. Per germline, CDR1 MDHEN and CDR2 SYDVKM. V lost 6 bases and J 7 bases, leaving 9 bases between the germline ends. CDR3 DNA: TGTGCCAGCAGCCTTACCATCGGGGAGCTGTTTTTT. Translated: CASSLTIGELFF. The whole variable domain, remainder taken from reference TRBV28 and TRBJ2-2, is DVKVTQSSRYLVKRTGEKVFLECVQDMDHENMFWYRQDPGLGLRLIYFSYDVKMKEKGDIPEGYSVSREKKERFSLILESASTNQTSMYLCASSLTIGELFFGEGSRLTVL.

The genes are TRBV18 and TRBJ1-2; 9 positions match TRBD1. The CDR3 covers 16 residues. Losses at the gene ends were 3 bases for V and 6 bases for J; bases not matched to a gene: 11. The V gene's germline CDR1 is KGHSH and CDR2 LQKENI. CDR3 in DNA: TGTGCCAGCTCACCCCAAAAACAGGGGGCAGGGGATGGCTACACCTTC. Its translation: CASSPQKQGAGDGYTF.

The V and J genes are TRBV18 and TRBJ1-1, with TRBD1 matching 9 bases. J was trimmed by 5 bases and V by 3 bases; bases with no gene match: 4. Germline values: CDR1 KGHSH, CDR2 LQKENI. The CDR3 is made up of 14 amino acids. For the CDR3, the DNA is TGTGCCAGCTCACCGGACAGGGGTTTGACTGAAGCTTTCTTT. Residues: CASSPDRGLTEAFF.

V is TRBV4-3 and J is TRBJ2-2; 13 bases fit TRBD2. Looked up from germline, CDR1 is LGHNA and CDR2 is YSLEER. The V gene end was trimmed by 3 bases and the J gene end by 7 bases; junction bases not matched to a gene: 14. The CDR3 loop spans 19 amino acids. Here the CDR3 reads CASSQGWTSGRQLVGELFF. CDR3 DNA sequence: TGCGCCAGCAGCCAGGGATGGACTAGCGGGAGACAACTGGTCGGGGAGCTGTTTTTT.

The CDR3 region is CASSQKSPGELFF. The CDR3 DNA follows: TGTGCCAGCAGCCAAAAGAGTCCGGGGGAGCTGTTTTTT. The chain links TRBV6-1 to TRBJ2-2; D gene uncertain. V lost 6 bases, J lost 8 bases, and 13 bases lay in between. Germline CDR1 is MNHNS and CDR2 is SASEGT. The CDR3 spans 13 residues.